This TCR beta chain was documented in a study of T-cell reconstitution after alpha-beta-depleted transplantation in children. Study-wide points: Alpha-beta T cells about two months after transplant reportedly derived from several hundred expanded graft clones. Surviving recipient T cells and thymic progenitors underlay high day-60 TCRbeta diversity in some patients. Newly produced T cells mostly accounted for T-cell counts and diversity one year post-transplant.

About this clonotype: Its antigen is not identified.

TCRbeta library preparation incorporated unique molecular identifiers. TCRdb passed the PCR reads through MiXCR, listing each CDR3 protein once. Among under 450,000 distinct CDR3 sequences listed, 15% to 20% were seen once. This material consisted of PBMCs, mostly from graft donor cells, taken 360 days after TCRalphabeta/CD19-depleted stem cell transplant. This TCR derives from a boy under three years old who had a stem cell transplant for Wiskott-Aldrich syndrome, so the T cells may come from the graft donor.

CDR3 nucleotides: TGTGCCAGCAGTTTATTGACCGGCAGGGTGGAGTACTTC. This translates into CASSLLTGRVEYF. The J gene is TRBJ2-7, the V gene TRBV27; D may be TRBD1 (5 bases). CDR1 is MNHEY and CDR2 is SMNVEV in the germline V gene (reference sequence). The CDR3 sequence is 13 residues long. V lost 1 base and J 11 bases, leaving 15 bases between the germline ends.